This T cell receptor (beta chain) originates from a study of blood T cell repertoires in COVID-19. Study overall: In each case, the material was cDNA or gDNA derived from T cells, B-cell-depleted T cells, or PBMCs.

Original methodology: Amplified reference gene primers provided the basis for estimating nucleated cell counts. Produced via immunoSEQ multiplex PCR; TCRdb's table is partial and in-frame only. That table gives V, J and clone size, and the DNA gave D and trimming. The sample lists approximately 130,000 clones, about 76% occurring once. There are many counts of this clone. This sample includes further DNA sequences coding for the same CDR3. V shed 4 bases and J 2 bases; nucleotides not matched to a gene: 7. Germline V gene sequence: CDR1 KGHSH, CDR2 LQKENI. This CDR3 is 15 amino acids long. The V call is TRBV18, the J call TRBJ1-1; 7 nucleotides match TRBD1. Sequencing was performed on peripheral blood. This clonotype was sampled from a man older than 75 with acute or convalescent COVID-19. Here the CDR3 reads CASSQEQGRNTEAFF. CDR3 in DNA: TGTGCCAGCTCACAGGAACAGGGGAGAAACACTGAAGCTTTCTTT.